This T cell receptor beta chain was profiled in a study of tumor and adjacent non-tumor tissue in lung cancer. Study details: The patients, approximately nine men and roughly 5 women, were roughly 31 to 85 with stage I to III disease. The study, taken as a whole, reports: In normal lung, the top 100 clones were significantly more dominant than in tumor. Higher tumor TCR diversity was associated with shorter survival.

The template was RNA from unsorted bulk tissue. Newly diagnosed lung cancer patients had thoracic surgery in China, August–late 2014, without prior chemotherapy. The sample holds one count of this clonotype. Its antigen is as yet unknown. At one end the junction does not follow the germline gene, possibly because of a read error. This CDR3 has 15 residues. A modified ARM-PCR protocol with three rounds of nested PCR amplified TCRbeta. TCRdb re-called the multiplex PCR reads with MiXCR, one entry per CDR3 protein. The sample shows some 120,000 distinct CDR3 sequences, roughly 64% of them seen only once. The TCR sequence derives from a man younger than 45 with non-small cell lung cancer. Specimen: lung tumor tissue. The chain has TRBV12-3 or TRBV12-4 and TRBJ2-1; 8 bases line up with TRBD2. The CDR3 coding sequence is TGTGTCAGCAGTTTAGCGGGACTCGGCGACAATGAGCAGTTCTTC. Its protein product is CVSSLAGLGDNEQFF.